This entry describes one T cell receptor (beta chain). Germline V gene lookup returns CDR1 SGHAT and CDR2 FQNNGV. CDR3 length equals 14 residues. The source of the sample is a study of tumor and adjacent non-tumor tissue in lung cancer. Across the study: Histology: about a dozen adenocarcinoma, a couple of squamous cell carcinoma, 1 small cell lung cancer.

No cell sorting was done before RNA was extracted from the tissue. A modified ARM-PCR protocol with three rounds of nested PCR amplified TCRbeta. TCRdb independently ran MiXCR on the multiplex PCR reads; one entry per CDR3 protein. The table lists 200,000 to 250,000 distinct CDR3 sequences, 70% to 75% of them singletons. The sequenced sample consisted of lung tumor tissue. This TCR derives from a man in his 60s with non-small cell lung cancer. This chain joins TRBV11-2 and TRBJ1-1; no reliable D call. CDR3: CSSSFAAGLSEAFF. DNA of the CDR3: TGTAGCAGCAGCTTTGCGGCAGGACTTAGCGAAGCTTTCTTT.